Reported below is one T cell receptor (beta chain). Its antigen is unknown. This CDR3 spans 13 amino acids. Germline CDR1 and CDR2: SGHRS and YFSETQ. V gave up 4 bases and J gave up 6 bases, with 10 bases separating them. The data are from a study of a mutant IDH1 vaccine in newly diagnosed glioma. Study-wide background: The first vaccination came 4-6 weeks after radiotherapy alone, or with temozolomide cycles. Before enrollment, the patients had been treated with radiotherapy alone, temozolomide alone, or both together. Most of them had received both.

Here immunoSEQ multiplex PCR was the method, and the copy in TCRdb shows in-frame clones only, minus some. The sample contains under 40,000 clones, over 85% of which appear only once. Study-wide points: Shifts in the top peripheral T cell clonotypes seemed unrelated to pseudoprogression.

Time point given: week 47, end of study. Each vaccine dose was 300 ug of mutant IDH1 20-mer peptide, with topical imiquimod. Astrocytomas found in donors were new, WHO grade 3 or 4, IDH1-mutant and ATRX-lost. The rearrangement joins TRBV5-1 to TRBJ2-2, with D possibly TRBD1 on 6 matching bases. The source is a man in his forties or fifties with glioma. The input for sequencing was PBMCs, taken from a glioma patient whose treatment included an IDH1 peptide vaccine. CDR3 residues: CASSPDSSGELFF. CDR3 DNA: TGCGCCAGCAGCCCGGACAGTTCCGGGGAGCTGTTTTTT.